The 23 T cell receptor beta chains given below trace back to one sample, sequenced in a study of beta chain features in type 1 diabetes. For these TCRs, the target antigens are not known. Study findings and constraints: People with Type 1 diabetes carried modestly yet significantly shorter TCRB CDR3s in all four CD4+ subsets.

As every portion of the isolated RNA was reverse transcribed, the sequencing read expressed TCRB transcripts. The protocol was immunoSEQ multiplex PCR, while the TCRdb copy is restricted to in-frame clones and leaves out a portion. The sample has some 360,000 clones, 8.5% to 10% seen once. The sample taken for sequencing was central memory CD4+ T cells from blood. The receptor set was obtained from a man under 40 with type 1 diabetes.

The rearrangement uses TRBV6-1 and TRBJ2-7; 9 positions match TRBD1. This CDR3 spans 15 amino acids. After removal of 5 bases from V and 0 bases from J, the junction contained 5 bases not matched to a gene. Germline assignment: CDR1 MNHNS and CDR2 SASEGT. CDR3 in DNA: TGTGCCAGCAGTAGGGGACAGGGCGGCTCCTACGAGCAGTACTTC. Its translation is CASSRGQGGSYEQYF.

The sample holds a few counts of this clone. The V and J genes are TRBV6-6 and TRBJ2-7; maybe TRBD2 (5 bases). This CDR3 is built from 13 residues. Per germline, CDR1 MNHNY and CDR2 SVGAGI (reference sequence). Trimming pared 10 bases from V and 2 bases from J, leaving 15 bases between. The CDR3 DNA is TGTGCCACCCGCCCGGACGGGGCCTACGAGCAGTACTTC. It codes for CATRPDGAYEQYF.

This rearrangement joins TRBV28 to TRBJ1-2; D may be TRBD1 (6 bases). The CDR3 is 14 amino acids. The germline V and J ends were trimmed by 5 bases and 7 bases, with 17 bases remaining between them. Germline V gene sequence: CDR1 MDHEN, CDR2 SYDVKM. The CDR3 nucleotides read TGTGCCAGCAGTCCCGCCGGGACAAATGTTGGCTACACCTTC. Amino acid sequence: CASSPAGTNVGYTF.

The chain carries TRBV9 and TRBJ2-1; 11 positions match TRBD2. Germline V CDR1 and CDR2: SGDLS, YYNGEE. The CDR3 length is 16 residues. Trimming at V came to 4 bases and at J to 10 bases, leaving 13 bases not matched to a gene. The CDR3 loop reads CASSRGVAGGGGEQFF. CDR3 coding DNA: TGTGCCAGCAGCCGAGGTGTAGCGGGAGGGGGAGGGGAGCAGTTCTTC. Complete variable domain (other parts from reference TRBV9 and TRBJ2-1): DSGVTQTPKHLITATGQRVTLRCSPRSGDLSVYWYQQSLDQGLQFLIQYYNGEERAKGNILERFSAQQFPDLHSELNLSSLELGDSALYFCASSRGVAGGGGEQFFGPGTRLTVL.

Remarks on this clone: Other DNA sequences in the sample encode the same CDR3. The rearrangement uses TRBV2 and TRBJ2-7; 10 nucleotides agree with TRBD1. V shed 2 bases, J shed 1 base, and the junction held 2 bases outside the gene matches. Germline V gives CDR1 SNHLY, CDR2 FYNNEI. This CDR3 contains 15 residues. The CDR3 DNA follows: TGTGCCAGCAGTGAAAGGGACAGGGGATCCTACGAGCAGTACTTC. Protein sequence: CASSERDRGSYEQYF.

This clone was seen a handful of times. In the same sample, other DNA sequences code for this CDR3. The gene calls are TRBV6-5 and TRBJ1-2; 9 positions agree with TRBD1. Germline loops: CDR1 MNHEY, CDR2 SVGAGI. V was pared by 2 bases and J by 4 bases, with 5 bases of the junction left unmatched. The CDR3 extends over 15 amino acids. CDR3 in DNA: TGTGCCAGCAGTTACCGGGGACAGGGAAGCTATGGCTACACCTTC. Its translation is CASSYRGQGSYGYTF.

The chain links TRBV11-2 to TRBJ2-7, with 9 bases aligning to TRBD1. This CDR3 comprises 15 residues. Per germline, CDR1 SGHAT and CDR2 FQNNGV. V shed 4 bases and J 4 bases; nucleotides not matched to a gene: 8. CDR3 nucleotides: TGTGCCAGCAGCTCTAGGACAGGGGCAGAATACGAGCAGTACTTC. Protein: CASSSRTGAEYEQYF.

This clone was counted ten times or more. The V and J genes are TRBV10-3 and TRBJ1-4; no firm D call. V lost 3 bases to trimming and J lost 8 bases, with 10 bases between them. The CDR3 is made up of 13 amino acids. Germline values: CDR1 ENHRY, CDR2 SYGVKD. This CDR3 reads CAISEQPEEKLFF. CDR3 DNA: TGTGCCATCAGTGAACAGCCGGAAGAAAAACTGTTTTTT.

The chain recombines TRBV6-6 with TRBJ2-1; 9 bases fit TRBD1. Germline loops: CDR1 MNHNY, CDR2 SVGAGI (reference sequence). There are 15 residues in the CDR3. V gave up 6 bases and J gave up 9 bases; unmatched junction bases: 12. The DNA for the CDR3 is TGTGCCAGCAGAGAGATCCGGGACAGGGTCGCTGAGCAGTTCTTC. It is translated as CASREIRDRVAEQFF.

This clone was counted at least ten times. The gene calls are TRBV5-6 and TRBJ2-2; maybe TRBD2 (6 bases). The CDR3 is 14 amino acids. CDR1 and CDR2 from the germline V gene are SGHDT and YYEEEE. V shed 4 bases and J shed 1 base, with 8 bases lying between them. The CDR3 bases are TGTGCCAGCAGCCCGGGACTGAACACCGGGGAGCTGTTTTTT. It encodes CASSPGLNTGELFF.

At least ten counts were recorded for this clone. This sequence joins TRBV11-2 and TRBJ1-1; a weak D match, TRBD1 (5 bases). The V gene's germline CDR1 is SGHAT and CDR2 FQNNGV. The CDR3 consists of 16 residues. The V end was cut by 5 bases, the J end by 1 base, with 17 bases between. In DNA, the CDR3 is TGTGCCAGCAGCCGTACCTTGCGGGGGGGGAACACTGAAGCTTTCTTT. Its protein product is CASSRTLRGGNTEAFF.

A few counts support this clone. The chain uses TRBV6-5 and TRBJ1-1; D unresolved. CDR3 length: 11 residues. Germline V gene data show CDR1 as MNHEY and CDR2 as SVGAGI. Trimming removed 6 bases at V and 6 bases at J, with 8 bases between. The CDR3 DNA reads TGTGCCAGCAGCCTTGGGTCTGAAGCTTTCTTT. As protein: CASSLGSEAFF.

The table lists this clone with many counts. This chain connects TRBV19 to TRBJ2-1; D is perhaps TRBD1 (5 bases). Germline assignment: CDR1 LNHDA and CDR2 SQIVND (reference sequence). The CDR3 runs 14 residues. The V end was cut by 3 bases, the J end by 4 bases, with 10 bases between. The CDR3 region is CASSMGLSYNEQFF. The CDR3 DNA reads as TGTGCCAGTAGTATGGGGCTTAGTTACAATGAGCAGTTCTTC.

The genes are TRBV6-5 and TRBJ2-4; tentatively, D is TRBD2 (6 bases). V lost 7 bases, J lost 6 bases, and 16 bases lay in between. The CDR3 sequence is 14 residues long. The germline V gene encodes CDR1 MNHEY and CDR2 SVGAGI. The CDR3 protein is CASTSVAGRNIQYF. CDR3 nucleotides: TGTGCCAGCACCTCGGTGGCGGGAAGAAACATTCAGTACTTC.

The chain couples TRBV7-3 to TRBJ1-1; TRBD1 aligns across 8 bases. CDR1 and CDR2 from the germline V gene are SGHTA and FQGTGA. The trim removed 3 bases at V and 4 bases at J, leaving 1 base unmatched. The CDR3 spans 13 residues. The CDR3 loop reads CASSFTGGTEAFF. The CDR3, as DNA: TGTGCCAGCAGCTTCACAGGGGGCACTGAAGCTTTCTTT.

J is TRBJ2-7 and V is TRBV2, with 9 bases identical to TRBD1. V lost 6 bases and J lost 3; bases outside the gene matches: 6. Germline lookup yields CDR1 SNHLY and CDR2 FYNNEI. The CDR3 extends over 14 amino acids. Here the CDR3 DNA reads TGTGCCAGCAGGAGAGGGACAGGGTACTACGAGCAGTACTTC. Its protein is CASRRGTGYYEQYF. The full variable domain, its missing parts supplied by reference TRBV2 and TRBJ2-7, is EPEVTQTPSHQVTQMGQEVILRCVPISNHLYFYWYRQILGQKVEFLVSFYNNEISEKSEIFDDQFSVERPDGSNFTLKIRSTKLEDSAMYFCASRRGTGYYEQYFGPGTRLTVT.

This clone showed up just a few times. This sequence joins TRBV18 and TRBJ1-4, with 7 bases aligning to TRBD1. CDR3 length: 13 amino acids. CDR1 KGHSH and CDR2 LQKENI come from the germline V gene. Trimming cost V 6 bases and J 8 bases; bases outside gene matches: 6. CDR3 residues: CASSSDRAEKLFF. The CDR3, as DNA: TGTGCCAGCTCGTCCGACAGGGCCGAAAAACTGTTTTTT.

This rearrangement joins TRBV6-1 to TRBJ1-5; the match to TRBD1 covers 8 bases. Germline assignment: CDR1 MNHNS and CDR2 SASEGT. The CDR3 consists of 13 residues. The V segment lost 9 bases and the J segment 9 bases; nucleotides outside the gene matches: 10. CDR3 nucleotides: TGTGCCAGTGCCCCGGACAGGGAACGGCCCCAGCATTTT. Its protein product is CASAPDRERPQHF.

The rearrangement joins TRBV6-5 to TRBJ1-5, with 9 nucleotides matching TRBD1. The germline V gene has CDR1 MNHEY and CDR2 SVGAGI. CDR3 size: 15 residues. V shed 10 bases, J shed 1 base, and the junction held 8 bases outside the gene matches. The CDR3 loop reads CAISPGQGSNQPQHF. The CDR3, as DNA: TGTGCCATCAGCCCGGGACAGGGAAGCAATCAGCCCCAGCATTTT.

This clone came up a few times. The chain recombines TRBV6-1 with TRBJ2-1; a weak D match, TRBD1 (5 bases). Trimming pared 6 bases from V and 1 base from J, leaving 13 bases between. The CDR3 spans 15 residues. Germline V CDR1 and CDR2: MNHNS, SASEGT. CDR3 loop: CASSPHTGSYNEQFF. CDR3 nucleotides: TGTGCCAGCAGCCCCCATACAGGTTCCTACAATGAGCAGTTCTTC.

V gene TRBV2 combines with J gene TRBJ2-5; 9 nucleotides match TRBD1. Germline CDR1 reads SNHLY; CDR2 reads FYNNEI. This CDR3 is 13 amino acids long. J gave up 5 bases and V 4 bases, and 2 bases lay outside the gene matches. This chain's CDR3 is CASSGGTGETQYF. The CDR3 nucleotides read TGTGCCAGCAGTGGTGGGACAGGGGAGACCCAGTACTTC.

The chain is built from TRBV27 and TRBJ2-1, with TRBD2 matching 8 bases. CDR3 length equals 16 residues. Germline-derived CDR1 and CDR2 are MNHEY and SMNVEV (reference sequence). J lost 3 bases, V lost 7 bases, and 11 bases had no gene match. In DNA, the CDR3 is TGTGCCAGCACCACACTCTTAGCGGGAAGCTACAATGAGCAGTTCTTC. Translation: CASTTLLAGSYNEQFF.

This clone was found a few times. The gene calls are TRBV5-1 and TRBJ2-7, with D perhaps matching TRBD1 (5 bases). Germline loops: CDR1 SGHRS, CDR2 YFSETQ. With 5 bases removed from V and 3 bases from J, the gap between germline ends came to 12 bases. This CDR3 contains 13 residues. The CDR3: CASSNGQIYEQYF. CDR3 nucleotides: TGCGCCAGCAGTAACGGACAAATCTACGAGCAGTACTTC.